Sequencing of this T cell receptor beta chain was carried out in a study of OX40 agonist ivuxolimab in advanced cancers. TCRdb keeps only in-frame clones here, not all; method: immunoSEQ multiplex PCR. The data contain approximately 39,000 clones, about 88% of them singletons. The CDR3 length is 14 residues. Per the germline V gene, CDR1 is SGHTS and CDR2 is YDEGEE. V dropped 0 bases and J dropped 5 bases, with 11 bases sitting between them. Sequenced material: CD4+ or CD8+ T cells sorted from blood, taken in a trial of the OX40 agonist ivuxolimab. V usage is TRBV5-8 and J usage is TRBJ2-5, with TRBD1 as a possible D gene (5 bases). The origin of this receptor is an adult with an advanced solid tumor such as melanoma, head and neck, liver or kidney cancer. For the CDR3, the DNA is TGTGCCAGCAGCTTGGCCGCAGGGCCCGAGACCCAGTACTTC. It translates to CASSLAAGPETQYF.